This T cell receptor (beta chain) emerged from a study of blood T cell repertoires in COVID-19. Study as a whole: The United States, Italy and Spain were the sources of the acute and convalescent COVID-19 samples.

Trimming removed 2 bases from V and 8 bases from J; junction bases left unmatched: 9. CDR3 length: 16 amino acids. Per the germline V gene, CDR1 is MNHNY and CDR2 is SVGAGI (reference sequence). As processed by the authors: Reference gene primers were amplified, and this amplification served to estimate nucleated cell counts. Some clones are missing from TCRdb's copy, which holds only in-frame ones; the method was immunoSEQ multiplex PCR. V and J calls and clone size are those listed in that table; D and trimming were worked out from the DNA. This sample has some 120,000 clones; about 85% occur once, and the top ten carry around 4.7%.

The clonotype was recovered from a human donor in a cohort sampled during active COVID-19. The sequencing input was peripheral blood. The genes are TRBV6-6 and TRBJ1-4; 9 bases are shared with TRBD1. The CDR3 region has the DNA TGTGCCAGCAGTTACAATCCGGGACAGGGATCCGAAAAACTGTTTTTT. Its translation: CASSYNPGQGSEKLFF.